These 26 T cell receptor beta chains were sequenced from one sample in a study of T-cell reconstitution after alpha-beta-depleted transplantation in children. For TCRbeta, the library was prepared with unique molecular identifiers. MiXCR, applied by TCRdb to the PCR reads, yields one record per CDR3 protein. Found here are about 610,000 distinct CDR3 sequences, over 9.5% of them singletons; the top ten hold about 4%. The material sequenced was PBMCs from the stem cell graft donor, taken from the stem cell graft. Receptors were obtained from a human donor who donated a stem cell graft to a child with acute myeloid leukemia.

This clonotype was seen at least ten times. The chain combines TRBV10-3 with TRBJ2-3; 8 nucleotides line up with TRBD2. Germline V gene data show CDR1 as ENHRY and CDR2 as SYGVKD. The CDR3 extends over 13 amino acids. The junction had 3 bases not matched to a gene; V was cut back by 6 bases and J by 4 bases. CDR3 loop: CAIRAGGPDTQYF. CDR3 nucleotides: TGTGCCATCAGGGCGGGAGGACCAGATACGCAGTATTTT.

This clonotype was seen a handful of times. This chain links TRBV12-3 or TRBV12-4 with TRBJ2-5; D unclear. CDR3 length equals 13 residues. V was pared by 3 bases and J by 3 bases, with 8 bases between. CDR3: CASSFGDEETQYF. The CDR3 DNA is TGTGCCAGCAGTTTTGGAGACGAAGAGACCCAGTACTTC.

This clonotype came up many times. This chain connects TRBV10-3 to TRBJ2-1; 7 bases map to TRBD1. The CDR3 length is 14 residues. After removal of 0 bases from V and 4 bases from J, the junction contained 0 bases not matched to a gene. Germline V gene data show CDR1 as ENHRY and CDR2 as SYGVKD. The CDR3 DNA follows: TGTGCCATCAGTGAGTCGGGACAGTACAATGAGCAGTTCTTC. Its translation: CAISESGQYNEQFF.

This clonotype has a count of ten or more. V usage is TRBV18 and J usage is TRBJ1-5; D gene ambiguous. Trimming took 3 bases from V and 7 from J, leaving 10 bases between them. Per germline, CDR1 KGHSH and CDR2 LQKENI. This CDR3 has 13 amino acids. CDR3 protein: CASSPGDHQPQHF. DNA of the CDR3: TGTGCCAGCTCACCCGGGGATCACCAGCCCCAGCATTTT.

V and J are TRBV30 and TRBJ2-6; D not certain. CDR1 is GTSNPN, CDR2 SVGIG, per germline (reference sequence). V was cut by 0 bases and J by 0 bases, with 12 bases left in between. CDR3 length: 17 residues. CDR3 region: CAWSVVRDVSGANVLTF. DNA of the CDR3: TGTGCCTGGAGTGTGGTCCGAGATGTCTCTGGGGCCAACGTCCTGACTTTC.

The rearrangement links TRBV27 to TRBJ2-7; a weak D match, TRBD1 (6 bases). The germline V gene has CDR1 MNHEY and CDR2 SMNVEV (reference sequence). This CDR3 region has 13 residues. The V and J ends lost 7 bases and 2 bases respectively, with 12 bases between them. The CDR3 is CASKPGEAYEQYF. CDR3 coding DNA: TGTGCCAGCAAGCCAGGGGAAGCCTACGAGCAGTACTTC.

This clonotype occurred a few times. The chain recombines TRBV5-1 with TRBJ2-1, with TRBD2 as a possible D gene (6 bases). The length of the CDR3 is 14 residues. CDR1 SGHRS and CDR2 YFSETQ come from the germline V gene. The V and J ends lost 1 base and 10 bases respectively, with 15 bases between them. The CDR3, as DNA: TGCGCCAGCAGCTTGTTAATAGGAGGGCGGGAGCAGTTCTTC. It yields the protein CASSLLIGGREQFF.

This clonotype has a count of ten or more. This rearrangement joins TRBV4-2 to TRBJ2-5; D possibly corresponds to TRBD2 (5 bases). The length of the CDR3 is 15 residues. Germline V gives CDR1 LGHNA, CDR2 YNFKEQ. Trimming removed 1 base from V and 1 base from J, with 10 bases in between. CDR3 DNA sequence: TGTGCCAGCAGCCAAGCAGCGGTGGGCCAAGAGACCCAGTACTTC. Translation gives CASSQAAVGQETQYF.

V usage is TRBV20-1 and J usage is TRBJ1-5; D is ambiguous. The CDR3 has 13 amino acids. Germline V gene lookup returns CDR1 DFQATT and CDR2 SNEGSKA (reference sequence). V lost 2 bases and J lost 4, with 9 bases in between. The CDR3 loop reads CSARPDPNQPQHF. Written as DNA, the CDR3 is TGCAGTGCTAGACCGGACCCTAATCAGCCCCAGCATTTT.

The chain couples TRBV20-1 to TRBJ1-1; D is undetermined. Trimming left V 3 bases short and J 1 base short, with 15 bases between. The germline V gene has CDR1 DFQATT and CDR2 SNEGSKA (reference sequence). The CDR3 loop spans 15 amino acids. This CDR3 is CSARPPREGNTEAFF. CDR3 nucleotide sequence: TGCAGTGCTAGGCCGCCAAGAGAAGGGAACACTGAAGCTTTCTTT.

The chain carries TRBV12-3 or TRBV12-4 and TRBJ2-5; D gene ambiguous. The CDR3 runs to 14 residues. V lost 4 bases and J 2 bases, leaving 11 bases between the germline ends. Here the CDR3 DNA reads TGTGCCAGCAGTTCGGTGGTAGGGCAAGAGACCCAGTACTTC. It encodes CASSSVVGQETQYF.

This clonotype was seen a handful of times. V is TRBV29-1 and J is TRBJ1-2; D is possibly TRBD1 (6 bases). The CDR3 length is 12 residues. The germline V gene has CDR1 SQVTM and CDR2 ANQGSEA. V dropped 7 bases and J dropped 8 bases, with 17 bases sitting between them. This CDR3 is CSGQTGAQGYTF. CDR3 DNA sequence: TGCAGCGGACAGACGGGGGCGCAAGGCTACACCTTC.

The V call is TRBV6-2 or TRBV6-3, the J call TRBJ1-1; perhaps TRBD1 as D (6 bases). The CDR3 covers 14 residues. Trimming took 6 bases from V and 5 from J, leaving 16 bases between them. Germline values: CDR1 MNHEY, CDR2 SVGEGT. Written as DNA, the CDR3 is TGTGCCAGCAGGGACCAGGGGCTGTTGACTGAAGCTTTCTTT. Amino acids: CASRDQGLLTEAFF.

V gene TRBV4-2 combines with J gene TRBJ2-2, with 8 positions matching TRBD2. This CDR3 spans 16 amino acids. The V gene end was trimmed by 0 bases and the J gene end by 4 bases; junction bases not matched to a gene: 4. Germline CDR1 LGHNA, CDR2 YNFKEQ. The CDR3 DNA sequence: TGTGCCAGCAGCCAAGATGCGCTAGCGGGCACCGGGGAGCTGTTTTTT. This translates into CASSQDALAGTGELFF.

The rearrangement uses TRBV20-1 and TRBJ2-5; D may match TRBD1 or TRBD2 (5 bases each). Trimming cost V 2 bases and J 2 bases, with 9 bases left between them. The CDR3 runs 13 residues. The germline V gene has CDR1 DFQATT and CDR2 SNEGSKA (reference sequence). Here the CDR3 DNA reads TGCAGTGCTAGATTCGGGACGCAAGAGACCCAGTACTTC. As protein: CSARFGTQETQYF.

This clonotype has ten or more counts. This chain connects TRBV9 to TRBJ2-7; 8 bases map to TRBD2. The length of the CDR3 is 15 residues. The trim removed 0 bases at V and 2 bases at J, leaving 4 bases unmatched. From germline, CDR1 is SGDLS and CDR2 YYNGEE. The CDR3 sequence: CASSVDSGATYEQYF. DNA for the CDR3: TGTGCCAGCAGCGTAGATAGCGGGGCAACCTACGAGCAGTACTTC.

This clonotype was observed a single time. V is TRBV29-1 and J is TRBJ2-1; 10 bases match TRBD2. This CDR3 has 14 amino acids. From germline, CDR1 is SQVTM and CDR2 ANQGSEA. V lost 5 bases and J lost 4; bases outside the gene matches: 5. CDR3 sequence: CSVSTSGPYNEQFF. As DNA, the CDR3 is TGCAGCGTTTCGACTAGCGGGCCATACAATGAGCAGTTCTTC.

The rearrangement uses TRBV24-1 and TRBJ2-1; 9 bases match TRBD2. V lost 3 bases, J lost 5 bases, and 7 bases stayed unmatched. Germline CDR1 KGHDR, CDR2 SFDVKD. The CDR3 has 16 amino acids. The CDR3 DNA is TGTGCCACCAGTGATCATAGCGGGAGTGGGCACAATGAGCAGTTCTTC. This encodes CATSDHSGSGHNEQFF.

This clonotype came up many times. V is TRBV5-1 and J is TRBJ2-2; no reliable D call. The CDR3 runs to 13 residues. CDR1 is SGHRS and CDR2 is YFSETQ in the germline V gene. The V end lost 1 base, the J end lost 3 bases, and 4 bases lay between the germline ends. The CDR3 protein is CASSLMYTGELFF. The CDR3 DNA reads TGCGCCAGCAGCTTGATGTACACCGGGGAGCTGTTTTTT. Full variable domain (remainder filled in from reference TRBV5-1 and TRBJ2-2): KAGVTQTPRYLIKTRGQQVTLSCSPISGHRSVSWYQQTPGQGLQFLFEYFSETQRNKGNFPGRFSGRQFSNSRSEMNVSTLELGDSALYLCASSLMYTGELFFGEGSRLTVL.

This clonotype was counted many times. The chain carries TRBV29-1 and TRBJ2-7; possible D gene TRBD1, 6 bases. Trimming took off 6 bases at V and 6 bases at J, with 15 bases between the two ends. The CDR3 loop spans 12 amino acids. Looked up from germline, CDR1 is SQVTM and CDR2 is ANQGSEA. CDR3 sequence reads: CSVQQGPFEQYF. In DNA, the CDR3 is TGCAGCGTCCAACAGGGCCCATTCGAGCAGTACTTC.

This clonotype appeared many times. This sequence joins TRBV3-1 and TRBJ2-1; no clear D. CDR1 and CDR2 (germline): LGHDT, YNNKEL (reference sequence). CDR3 size: 15 residues. With 1 base removed from V and 4 bases from J, the gap between germline ends came to 11 bases. The CDR3 bases are TGTGCCAGCAGCCAAGGACCGACAACATACAATGAGCAGTTCTTC. This encodes CASSQGPTTYNEQFF.

The table lists this clonotype with many counts. For the CDR3, the DNA is TGTGCCAGCAGTTTGGGACTAGCGAGCTACGAGCAGTACTTC. Translating gives CASSLGLASYEQYF. The gene calls are TRBV12-3 or TRBV12-4 and TRBJ2-7, with 10 bases fitting TRBD2. Trimming cost V 3 bases and J 3 bases; bases outside gene matches: 2. The CDR3 sequence is 14 residues long.

This clonotype was seen more than once but under ten times. J is TRBJ2-7 and V is TRBV6-2 or TRBV6-3, with D uncertain. The V end was cut by 3 bases, the J end by 5 bases, with 14 bases between. The V gene's germline CDR1 is MNHEY and CDR2 SVGEGT. The CDR3 totals 14 residues. The CDR3 DNA is TGTGCCAGCAGTTATCAGTGGCAGTCCGACGAGCAGTACTTC. As protein: CASSYQWQSDEQYF.

The genes are TRBV5-5 and TRBJ2-5; 16 bases match TRBD2. From germline, CDR1 is SGHKS and CDR2 YYEKEE (reference sequence). Unmatched junction bases numbered 7, after V lost 3 bases and J lost 5 bases. The CDR3 consists of 17 residues. The CDR3 coding sequence is TGTGCCAGCAGCTCGGGGACTAGCGGGAGGGCCCACGAGACCCAGTACTTC. Its translation: CASSSGTSGRAHETQYF.

J is TRBJ1-1 and V is TRBV7-9; D is unresolved. Looked up from germline, CDR1 is SEHNR and CDR2 is FQNEAQ (reference sequence). This CDR3 is 14 amino acids long. V lost 3 bases and J lost 3, with 11 bases in between. The CDR3 sequence is CASSLGLVYTEAFF. As DNA, the CDR3 is TGTGCCAGCAGCTTGGGCTTGGTGTACACTGAAGCTTTCTTT.

The J gene is TRBJ2-7, the V gene TRBV6-2 or TRBV6-3; tentative D call: TRBD2 (6 bases). This CDR3 has 14 residues. Germline CDR1 reads MNHEY; CDR2 reads SVGEGT. Trimming removed 5 bases at V and 2 bases at J, with 13 bases between. The CDR3 bases are TGTGCCAGCAGTGTTACGGGAGCCCCCTACGAGCAGTACTTC. This sequence encodes CASSVTGAPYEQYF.